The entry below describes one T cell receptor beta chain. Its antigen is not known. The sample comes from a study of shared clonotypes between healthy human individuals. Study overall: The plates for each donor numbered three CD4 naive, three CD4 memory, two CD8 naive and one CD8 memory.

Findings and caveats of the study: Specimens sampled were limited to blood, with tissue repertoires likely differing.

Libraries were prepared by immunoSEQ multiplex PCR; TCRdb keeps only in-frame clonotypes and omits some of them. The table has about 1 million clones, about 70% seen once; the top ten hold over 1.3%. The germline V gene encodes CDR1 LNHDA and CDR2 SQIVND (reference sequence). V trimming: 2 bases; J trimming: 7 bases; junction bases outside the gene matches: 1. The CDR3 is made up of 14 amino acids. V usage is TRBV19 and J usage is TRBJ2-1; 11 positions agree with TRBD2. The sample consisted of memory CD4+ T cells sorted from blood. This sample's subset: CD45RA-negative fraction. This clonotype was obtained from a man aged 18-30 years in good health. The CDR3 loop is CASSIRLAGNEQFF. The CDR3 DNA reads TGTGCCAGTAGTATAAGACTAGCGGGAAATGAGCAGTTCTTC.